Shown below are 22 T cell receptor beta chains from a single sample sequenced in a study of cytomegalovirus exposure and HLA in healthy donors. TCRdb's copy holds only in-frame clones and misses some; the assay was immunoSEQ multiplex PCR. The data hold 110,000 to 150,000 clones, with 80% to 90% observed a single time. The sample comprised PBMCs. The source of these receptors is a young woman in good health and CMV-seronegative.

The chain joins TRBV28 to TRBJ1-4; 9 bases match TRBD1. CDR1 MDHEN and CDR2 SYDVKM come from the germline V gene. The CDR3 loop spans 14 amino acids. The V gene end was trimmed by 3 bases and the J gene end by 10 bases; junction bases not matched to a gene: 6. DNA for the CDR3: TGTGCCAGCAGTTTGGGGACAGGGTGGGTAAAACTGTTTTTT. This gives the protein CASSLGTGWVKLFF.

The V gene is TRBV19, the J gene TRBJ1-1, with TRBD1 identical over 7 bases. The J segment lost 4 bases and the V segment lost 1 base, leaving 6 bases of the junction unmatched. The germline V gene has CDR1 LNHDA and CDR2 SQIVND (reference sequence). This CDR3 region has 15 residues. The CDR3 loop reads CASSIAATGPTEAFF. The CDR3 nucleotides read TGTGCCAGTAGTATAGCCGCGACAGGGCCCACTGAAGCTTTCTTT.

This chain's CDR3 is CSVILAGITDTQYF. CDR3 nucleotide sequence: TGCAGCGTTATACTAGCGGGGATCACAGATACGCAGTATTTT. The V call is TRBV29-1, the J call TRBJ2-3, with TRBD2 matching 10 bases. CDR3 length equals 14 residues. CDR1 SQVTM and CDR2 ANQGSEA come from the germline V gene. J gave up 2 bases and V 5 bases, and 4 bases lay outside the gene matches.

The V call is TRBV5-1, the J call TRBJ1-1, with D possibly matching TRBD1 (6 bases). Trimming removed 0 bases from V and 5 bases from J, with 14 bases in between. The CDR3 spans 15 residues. In germline, CDR1 is SGHRS, CDR2 YFSETQ. DNA of the CDR3: TGCGCCAGCAGCTTGGCCGGGGGGGGCCGGACTGAAGCTTTCTTT. It encodes CASSLAGGGRTEAFF. Full variable domain (rest looked up from reference TRBV5-1 and TRBJ1-1): KAGVTQTPRYLIKTRGQQVTLSCSPISGHRSVSWYQQTPGQGLQFLFEYFSETQRNKGNFPGRFSGRQFSNSRSEMNVSTLELGDSALYLCASSLAGGGRTEAFFGQGTRLTVV.

The rearrangement links TRBV20-1 to TRBJ2-1; D may be TRBD1 (6 bases). The V gene's germline CDR1 is DFQATT and CDR2 SNEGSKA (reference sequence). The CDR3 is 11 amino acids. Trimming left V 7 bases short and J 8 bases short, with 12 bases between. CDR3 sequence: CSVKQGYEQFF. The CDR3 nucleotides read TGCAGTGTTAAACAGGGCTATGAGCAGTTCTTC.

This rearrangement joins TRBV6-1 to TRBJ2-3; the match to TRBD1 covers 8 bases. Germline CDR1 is MNHNS and CDR2 is SASEGT. This CDR3 has 12 residues. CDR3 in amino acids: CAGGQGTDTQYF. The CDR3 DNA sequence: TGTGCAGGGGGACAGGGCACAGATACGCAGTATTTT.

This chain links TRBV10-3 with TRBJ2-3, with TRBD2 identical over 7 bases. The germline gives CDR1 ENHRY, CDR2 SYGVKD. V gave up 2 bases and J gave up 5 bases; unmatched junction bases: 1. The CDR3 has 13 residues. This CDR3 is CAISEAGVDTQYF. Written as DNA, the CDR3 is TGTGCCATCAGTGAGGCGGGGGTAGATACGCAGTATTTT.

This rearrangement joins TRBV18 to TRBJ2-3; D is possibly TRBD1 (5 bases). The CDR3 extends over 15 amino acids. The germline V and J ends were trimmed by 3 bases and 1 base, with 11 bases remaining between them. Looked up from germline, CDR1 is KGHSH and CDR2 is LQKENI. Written as DNA, the CDR3 is TGTGCCAGCTCACCGAATCAGGGTGGCACAGATACGCAGTATTTT. It yields the protein CASSPNQGGTDTQYF.

The chain couples TRBV2 to TRBJ1-4; 7 nucleotides align to TRBD1. The CDR3 spans 14 residues. The V and J ends lost 7 bases and 6 bases, in that order; junction bases with no gene match: 8. Germline V gives CDR1 SNHLY, CDR2 FYNNEI. As DNA, the CDR3 is TGTGCCAGCAACCAGGGGGGCGCAGATGAAAAACTGTTTTTT. Encoded protein: CASNQGGADEKLFF.

V gene TRBV10-3 combines with J gene TRBJ2-7; 9 bases map to TRBD2. J was trimmed by 6 bases and V by 8 bases; bases with no gene match: 14. The germline gives CDR1 ENHRY, CDR2 SYGVKD. The CDR3 has 15 residues. The CDR3 loop reads CAIDVGLAGSSEQYF. The DNA for the CDR3 is TGTGCCATCGATGTTGGGCTAGCGGGGTCGAGCGAGCAGTACTTC.

This clone is a singleton in its sample. This chain uses TRBV18 with TRBJ2-5; 10 positions match TRBD1. The CDR3 length is 15 residues. V was pared by 3 bases and J by 4 bases, with 5 bases of the junction left unmatched. Germline V gives CDR1 KGHSH, CDR2 LQKENI. DNA for the CDR3: TGTGCCAGCTCACCTGGACAGGGGGAAGGAGAGACCCAGTACTTC. It translates to CASSPGQGEGETQYF.

This clone was counted a few times. The rearrangement uses TRBV4-2 and TRBJ2-5; TRBD1 agrees at 7 bases. This CDR3 spans 15 amino acids. Germline V lookup: CDR1 LGHNA, CDR2 YNFKEQ. The V segment lost 0 bases and the J segment 0 bases; nucleotides outside the gene matches: 1. The CDR3 is CASSQDRGYQETQYF. In DNA form, the CDR3 reads TGTGCCAGCAGCCAAGACAGGGGGTACCAAGAGACCCAGTACTTC.

This rearrangement joins TRBV19 to TRBJ2-7; 15 bases line up with TRBD2. This CDR3 comprises 16 residues. Germline CDR1 and CDR2: LNHDA and SQIVND (reference sequence). The trim removed 6 bases at V and 2 bases at J, leaving 5 bases unmatched. The CDR3 sequence is CASSRGLAGGTYEQYF. Here the CDR3 DNA reads TGTGCCAGTAGCCGAGGACTAGCGGGGGGGACCTACGAGCAGTACTTC.

As regards this clone: Because the CDR3's place on the DNA is in doubt, the DNA is left out and the CDR3 is given as listed by TCRdb. The chain links TRBV6-6 to TRBJ2-7; the table names TRBD1, a call not compared with the DNA. The germline CDR1 and CDR2 sequences are MNHNY and SVGAGI (reference sequence). The CDR3 contains 13 residues when both ends are counted. The CDR3 reads CASSSSTDYEQYF.

V gene TRBV30 combines with J gene TRBJ2-7; 10 nucleotides match TRBD2. The V segment lost 3 bases and the J segment 3 bases; nucleotides outside the gene matches: 11. Looked up from germline, CDR1 is GTSNPN and CDR2 is SVGIG (reference sequence). CDR3 length: 16 residues. The CDR3 spells CAWSSPLLAGGYEQYF. In DNA, the CDR3 is TGTGCCTGGAGCTCTCCACTGTTAGCGGGGGGCTACGAGCAGTACTTC. The full variable domain, rest sourced from reference TRBV30 and TRBJ2-7, is SQTIHQWPATLVQPVGSPLSLECTVEGTSNPNLYWYRQAAGRGLQLLFYSVGIGQISSEVPQNLSASRPQDRQFILSSKKLLLSDSGFYLCAWSSPLLAGGYEQYFGPGTRLTVT.

CDR3 in amino acids: CASSLSSLPGSPLHF. The DNA of the CDR3 is TGTGCCAGCAGCTTGTCGAGTTTGCCGGGGTCACCCCTCCACTTT. The chain uses TRBV5-5 and TRBJ1-6; D ambiguous. The CDR3 sequence is 15 residues long. CDR1 SGHKS and CDR2 YYEKEE come from the germline V gene (reference sequence). Deletions cut 1 base from V and 10 bases from J, with 15 bases between.

The J gene is TRBJ1-5, the V gene TRBV25-1; D gene ambiguous. The CDR3 contains 15 residues. In germline, CDR1 is MGHDK, CDR2 SYGVNS. V lost 3 bases and J lost 2, with 11 bases in between. The CDR3 reads CASSDGVSRNQPQHF. The CDR3 coding sequence is TGTGCCAGCAGTGACGGGGTCAGCCGCAATCAGCCCCAGCATTTT. The full variable domain, completed using reference TRBV25-1 and TRBJ1-5, is EADIYQTPRYLVIGTGKKITLECSQTMGHDKMYWYQQDPGMELHLIHYSYGVNSTEKGDLSSESTVSRIRTEHFPLTLESARPSHTSQYLCASSDGVSRNQPQHFGDGTRLSIL.

This clone has just one count. This chain joins TRBV11-2 and TRBJ1-1; a weak D match, TRBD1 (5 bases). Trimming shortened V by 5 bases and J by 4 bases, and 17 bases separated the two germline ends. CDR1 and CDR2 from the germline V gene are SGHAT and FQNNGV. CDR3 length: 15 residues. The CDR3: CASSPNLGGGTEAFF. The CDR3 nucleotides are TGTGCCAGCAGCCCAAATCTGGGGGGGGGCACTGAAGCTTTCTTT.

A few counts support this clone. V gene TRBV7-3 combines with J gene TRBJ1-6; D possibly corresponds to TRBD1 (6 bases). Germline CDR1 is SGHTA and CDR2 is FQGTGA. The CDR3 consists of 13 residues. V lost 4 bases, J lost 10 bases, and 11 bases lay in between. CDR3: CASSSNRDSPLHF. CDR3 nucleotides: TGTGCCAGCAGCTCCAACAGGGACTCACCCCTCCACTTT.

The V gene is TRBV10-3, the J gene TRBJ1-5; 8 nucleotides agree with TRBD1. There are 15 residues in the CDR3. Germline assignment: CDR1 ENHRY and CDR2 SYGVKD. The V and J ends lost 2 bases and 5 bases, in that order; junction bases with no gene match: 5. CDR3: CAISEADRAYQPQHF. The CDR3, as DNA: TGTGCCATCAGTGAGGCGGACAGGGCGTATCAGCCCCAGCATTTT.

The chain recombines TRBV7-2 with TRBJ2-7, with 8 positions matching TRBD1. Germline V CDR1 and CDR2: SGHTA, FQGNSA. The CDR3 extends over 15 amino acids. The ends lost 5 bases at V and 3 bases at J; junction bases unmatched: 9. The CDR3 loop is CASSLRGPGLYEQYF. The DNA of the CDR3 is TGTGCCAGCAGCCTCAGGGGGCCCGGTCTCTACGAGCAGTACTTC.

This rearrangement joins TRBV5-1 to TRBJ1-2; TRBD1 matches at 10 bases. Germline CDR1 SGHRS, CDR2 YFSETQ. V shed 4 bases, J shed 5 bases, and the junction held 5 bases outside the gene matches. The CDR3 has 14 amino acids. The CDR3 bases are TGCGCCAGCAGCCCTGGGGACAGGGGATATGGCTACACCTTC. This translates into CASSPGDRGYGYTF.